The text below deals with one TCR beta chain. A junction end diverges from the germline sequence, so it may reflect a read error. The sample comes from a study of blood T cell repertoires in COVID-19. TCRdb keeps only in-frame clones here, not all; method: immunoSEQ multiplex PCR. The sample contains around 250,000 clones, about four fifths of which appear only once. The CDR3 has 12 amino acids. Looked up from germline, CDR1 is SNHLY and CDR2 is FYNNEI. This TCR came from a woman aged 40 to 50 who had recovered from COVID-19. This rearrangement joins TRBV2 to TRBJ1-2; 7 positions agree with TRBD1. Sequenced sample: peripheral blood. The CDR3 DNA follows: TGTGCCAGTAGTGGACAGGACCATGGCTACACCTTC. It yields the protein CASSGQDHGYTF.